This is a list of T cell receptor beta chains from one sample in a study of cytomegalovirus exposure and HLA in healthy donors. TCRdb keeps only in-frame clones here, not all; method: immunoSEQ multiplex PCR. The table has under 200,000 clones, roughly nine tenths seen once. Sequencing was performed on PBMCs. The receptors were gathered from a man younger than 35 in good health and CMV-seropositive. Each CDR3 is given with its conserved first and last residue. Size values are once, few and many counts, or a class for expanded clones, and some rows have none.

clone_size v_call cdr3_length cdr3_aa
- TRBV11-3 15 CASSLDQSLNNEQFF
- TRBV27 15 CASSLLGGTAEKLFF
- TRBV9 16 CASSVGGIATYNEQFF
- TRBV13 14 CASSSGLPTYEQYF
- TRBV7-9 15 CASSLTVGSYNEQFF
- TRBV9 16 CASSAGGGTGANVLTF
- TRBV18 13 CASSPTANYGYTF
- TRBV5-4 14 CASSLGQQGAQQYF
- TRBV6-5 15 CASSISGVSYNEQFF
- TRBV15 16 CATSRDLYRGGLTQYF
once TRBV6-5 16 CASSYTGTGRTGELFF
- TRBV27 13 CASSFTGWTEAFF
- TRBV19 14 CASSTRDIRQPQHF
once TRBV7-2 15 CASSLAGQGSEKLFF
- TRBV6-1 14 CASSESGRSYGYTF
- TRBV28 14 CASSPLTGSYEQYF
- TRBV4-1 16 CASSPTSGSSYNEQFF
once TRBV9 13 CASSVVATDTQYF
few TRBV6-1 15 CASSAGTGGYNEQFF
- TRBV28 13 CASTSGRLYEQYF
- TRBV5-1 17 CASSNSGTGFWAGELFF
- TRBV5-5 13 CASSFQGGTEAFF
- TRBV27 14 CASKRERSTDTQYF
few TRBV6-1 11 CASLMNTEAFF
- TRBV7-3 17 CASSSPQADSSNQPQHF
- TRBV28 15 CASMPRDRGRYEQYF
once TRBV6-6 15 CASQHAGVGTGELFF
- TRBV7-2 14 CASSYGTGVNEQFF
- TRBV5-1 14 CASSPLPGNTEAFF
- TRBV27 13 CASSAREGNEQYF
- TRBV28 16 CASSTAGTGVYNEQFF
once TRBV4-1 18 CASSQDHGSGYSYNEQFF
- TRBV7-2 14 CASSSDRDTGELFF
few TRBV19 14 CASTSFSVNTEAFF
- TRBV4-1 14 CASSLGGGSHEQYF